Presented here are 22 T cell receptor beta chains from one specimen sequenced in a study of shared T cell receptors in the human thymus. Libraries were prepared by immunoSEQ multiplex PCR; TCRdb keeps only in-frame clonotypes and omits some of them. In the table there are hundreds of thousands of clones, approximately 88% of which are singletons. Another study also made use of these data, one on human thymus T cells.

The sequencing sample was made of thymocytes. These receptors came from a boy younger than two with a congenital heart defect.

The chain carries TRBV4-1 and TRBJ1-5; the D is unclear. The V end was cut by 4 bases, the J end by 1 base, with 14 bases between. The CDR3 loop spans 16 amino acids. Germline assignment: CDR1 MGHRA and CDR2 YSYEKL. The CDR3 is CASSLEGGSSNQPQHF. The CDR3, as DNA: TGCGCCAGCAGCCTAGAGGGAGGGTCGAGCAATCAGCCCCAGCATTTT.

The V call is TRBV6-1, the J call TRBJ2-3; a possible D gene is TRBD2 (6 bases). Germline CDR1 and CDR2: MNHNS and SASEGT. The CDR3 spans 16 residues. The V and J ends lost 4 bases and 3 bases respectively, with 17 bases between them. CDR3 amino acids: CASSAASAVVTDTQYF. The DNA of the CDR3 is TGTGCCAGCAGTGCCGCTAGCGCCGTTGTGACAGATACGCAGTATTTT.

The CDR3: CASSIDRGTTNEKLFF. The CDR3 DNA sequence: TGTGCCAGTAGTATAGACAGGGGGACAACTAATGAAAAACTGTTTTTT. The chain uses TRBV19 and TRBJ1-4, with 7 bases identical to TRBD1. The CDR3 totals 16 residues. Germline lookup yields CDR1 LNHDA and CDR2 SQIVND (reference sequence). Germline trimming cut 0 bases from V and 0 bases from J; bases unmatched to any gene: 1.

The gene calls are TRBV27 and TRBJ2-3; D is uncertain. The CDR3 has 16 residues. The ends were cut back, 0 bases at V and 3 bases at J, with 13 bases in the middle. CDR1 MNHEY and CDR2 SMNVEV come from the germline V gene (reference sequence). CDR3 nucleotides: TGTGCCAGCAGTTTATCCCCTTATGAAGCAACAGATACGCAGTATTTT. As protein: CASSLSPYEATDTQYF.

The chain is built from TRBV6-6 and TRBJ1-5; TRBD1 agrees at 8 bases. V dropped 4 bases and J dropped 4; count of bases not matched to a gene: 6. This CDR3 contains 15 residues. Germline V gene data show CDR1 as MNHNY and CDR2 as SVGAGI (reference sequence). CDR3 DNA sequence: TGTGCCAGCAGTTGGCAGGGGGCCATAAATCAGCCCCAGCATTTT. The encoded protein is CASSWQGAINQPQHF.

The rearrangement links TRBV5-1 to TRBJ2-5; tentative D call: TRBD1 (8 bases). The CDR3 runs to 17 residues. CDR1 is SGHRS and CDR2 is YFSETQ in the germline V gene. Between the trimmed V and J ends, which lost 4 bases and 5 bases, there was a span of 24 bases. The CDR3 is CASSLGQGGIGWETQYF. In DNA form, the CDR3 reads TGCGCCAGCAGCCTCGGACAGGGAGGGATAGGGTGGGAGACCCAGTACTTC.

The chain is built from TRBV20-1 and TRBJ2-1, with D hard to call. CDR1 is DFQATT and CDR2 is SNEGSKA in the germline V gene (reference sequence). Trimming pared 3 bases from V and 10 bases from J, leaving 10 bases between. The CDR3 runs to 11 residues. CDR3 loop: CSASSALEQFF. The CDR3 nucleotides are TGCAGTGCTAGTTCCGCGCTCGAGCAGTTCTTC.

The rearrangement links TRBV13 to TRBJ2-3; 14 positions match TRBD2. After removal of 5 bases from V and 3 bases from J, the junction contained 13 bases not matched to a gene. Germline V CDR1 and CDR2: PRHDT, FYEKMQ (reference sequence). The CDR3 consists of 19 residues. The CDR3 coding sequence is TGTGCCAGCAGCCCTAGCCGGACGACTAGCGGGAGGGTTACAGATACGCAGTATTTT. This encodes CASSPSRTTSGRVTDTQYF.

The chain couples TRBV10-2 to TRBJ2-2; 8 bases line up with TRBD2. CDR3 length equals 17 residues. Losses at the gene ends were 1 base for V and 6 bases for J; bases not matched to a gene: 10. Germline CDR1 is WSHSY and CDR2 is SAAADI. The CDR3 here is CASSEWTKRERAGELFF. The DNA of the CDR3 is TGCGCCAGCAGTGAGTGGACTAAGCGGGAGCGGGCCGGGGAGCTGTTTTTT.

J is TRBJ1-2 and V is TRBV5-1; 9 bases match TRBD1. V shed 5 bases and J 4 bases; nucleotides not matched to a gene: 12. In germline, CDR1 is SGHRS, CDR2 YFSETQ. This CDR3 region has 16 residues. DNA of the CDR3: TGCGCCAGCAGTTACAGGGGGCGGGGGCTTGGCTATGGCTACACCTTC. This gives the protein CASSYRGRGLGYGYTF. Based on the CDR3 plus reference TRBV5-1 and TRBJ1-2, the full variable domain is KAGVTQTPRYLIKTRGQQVTLSCSPISGHRSVSWYQQTPGQGLQFLFEYFSETQRNKGNFPGRFSGRQFSNSRSEMNVSTLELGDSALYLCASSYRGRGLGYGYTFGSGTRLTVV.

The CDR3 here is CASSEPLSGRETQYF. CDR3 nucleotides: TGTGCCAGCAGTGAACCGCTTAGCGGGAGAGAGACCCAGTACTTC. The V gene is TRBV25-1, the J gene TRBJ2-5; 9 positions agree with TRBD2. V gave up 2 bases and J gave up 4 bases; unmatched junction bases: 5. The CDR3 loop spans 15 amino acids. Germline loops: CDR1 MGHDK, CDR2 SYGVNS.

This rearrangement joins TRBV7-9 to TRBJ2-2; 8 nucleotides agree with TRBD1. Germline V CDR1 and CDR2: SEHNR, FQNEAQ (reference sequence). The CDR3 loop spans 15 amino acids. V was clipped by 5 bases and J by 4 bases; unmatched bases: 6. CDR3 in amino acids: CASSEGQEGTGELFF. The DNA for the CDR3 is TGTGCCAGCAGCGAGGGACAGGAAGGCACCGGGGAGCTGTTTTTT. Using reference TRBV7-9 and TRBJ2-2 for the parts outside the CDR3, the full variable domain is DTGVSQNPRHKITKRGQNVTFRCDPISEHNRLYWYRQTLGQGPEFLTYFQNEAQLEKSRLLSDRFSAERPKGSFSTLEIQRTEQGDSAMYLCASSEGQEGTGELFFGEGSRLTVL.

The V gene is TRBV7-8, the J gene TRBJ1-1; tentative D call: TRBD1 (5 bases). Per germline, CDR1 SGHVS and CDR2 FQNEAQ. CDR3 length equals 14 residues. The germline V and J ends were trimmed by 6 bases and 0 bases, with 11 bases remaining between them. The CDR3 is CASSSGKMNTEAFF. CDR3 sequence (DNA): TGTGCCAGCAGTTCAGGGAAGATGAACACTGAAGCTTTCTTT.

V is TRBV19 and J is TRBJ2-1; D not resolved. V lost 3 bases, J lost 2 bases, and 14 bases lay in between. CDR1 and CDR2 from the germline V gene are LNHDA and SQIVND (reference sequence). The CDR3 is 16 residues long. CDR3 residues: CASSIAGRFTYNEQFF. The CDR3 DNA reads as TGTGCCAGTAGTATTGCTGGCAGGTTCACCTACAATGAGCAGTTCTTC.

This clone was counted a single time. V usage is TRBV6-4 and J usage is TRBJ2-3; maybe TRBD1 (5 bases). Germline CDR1 MRHNA, CDR2 SNTAGT. V lost 5 bases and J lost 0, with 15 bases in between. This CDR3 is built from 16 residues. CDR3 loop: CASSPWGRESTDTQYF. CDR3 DNA: TGTGCCAGCAGTCCCTGGGGCAGAGAAAGCACAGATACGCAGTATTTT.

The chain joins TRBV30 to TRBJ2-3; D gene ambiguous. The CDR3 sequence is 11 residues long. The germline V gene has CDR1 GTSNPN and CDR2 SVGIG (reference sequence). V lost 1 base, J lost 6 bases, and 5 bases lay in between. In nucleotides, the CDR3 is TGTGCCTGGAGTGCTAAGGATACGCAGTATTTT. Residues: CAWSAKDTQYF.

The V and J genes are TRBV28 and TRBJ2-1, with 13 bases identical to TRBD2. Germline V CDR1 and CDR2: MDHEN, SYDVKM. There are 15 residues in the CDR3. The V segment lost 2 bases and the J segment 6 bases; nucleotides outside the gene matches: 1. The CDR3 DNA is TGTGCCAGCAGTTTAGGACTAGCGGGAGTCAATGAGCAGTTCTTC. Translating gives CASSLGLAGVNEQFF.

The rearrangement links TRBV30 to TRBJ2-7; no reliable D call. Germline V lookup: CDR1 GTSNPN, CDR2 SVGIG (reference sequence). The CDR3 contains 12 residues. V was clipped by 4 bases and J by 1 base, with 8 bases between them. Written as DNA, the CDR3 is TGTGCCTGGATCGACTCATCCTACGAGCAGTACTTC. Protein: CAWIDSSYEQYF.

The chain links TRBV11-2 to TRBJ2-7; 7 bases are a match to TRBD1. The CDR3 spans 16 residues. Germline V gene sequence: CDR1 SGHAT, CDR2 FQNNGV. J gave up 2 bases and V 3 bases, and 10 bases lay outside the gene matches. The CDR3 loop reads CASSFVRGQETYEQYF. The CDR3 nucleotides read TGTGCCAGCAGCTTCGTTAGGGGGCAAGAGACCTACGAGCAGTACTTC. The whole variable domain, filled in from reference TRBV11-2 and TRBJ2-7, reads EAGVAQSPRYKIIEKRQSVAFWCNPISGHATLYWYQQILGQGPKLLIQFQNNGVVDDSQLPKDRFSAERLKGVDSTLKIQPAKLEDSAVYLCASSFVRGQETYEQYFGPGTRLTVT.

Here the CDR3 reads CATDLRRGEAFF. The DNA for the CDR3 is TGTGCCACCGATTTAAGACGGGGTGAAGCTTTCTTT. This chain uses TRBV6-1 with TRBJ1-1, with D uncertain. This CDR3 region has 12 residues. Germline V gene lookup returns CDR1 MNHNS and CDR2 SASEGT. V was shortened by 10 bases and J by 7 bases, with 16 bases between the two germline ends.

The chain joins TRBV14 to TRBJ2-1; 7 nucleotides line up with TRBD1. CDR3 length equals 16 residues. The junction had 10 bases not matched to a gene; V was cut back by 4 bases and J by 4 bases. From germline, CDR1 is SGHDN and CDR2 FVKESK. The CDR3 DNA reads TGTGCCAGCAGCCGAACAGGGGCGTCACAGTACAATGAGCAGTTCTTC. Translated: CASSRTGASQYNEQFF.

This clone was seen a single time. This chain connects TRBV19 to TRBJ1-5, with 8 bases matching TRBD1. The CDR3 totals 16 residues. With V trimmed by 7 bases and J by 2 bases, 10 bases remained unmatched. The germline gives CDR1 LNHDA, CDR2 SQIVND (reference sequence). The CDR3 here is CASTQQDRVGNQPQHF. CDR3 DNA sequence: TGTGCCAGTACCCAACAGGACAGGGTTGGCAATCAGCCCCAGCATTTT. Complete variable domain (other parts from reference TRBV19 and TRBJ1-5): DGGITQSPKYLFRKEGQNVTLSCEQNLNHDAMYWYRQDPGQGLRLIYYSQIVNDFQKGDIAEGYSVSREKKESFPLTVTSAQKNPTAFYLCASTQQDRVGNQPQHFGDGTRLSIL.